Below, 10 T cell receptor beta chains from the same sample are listed, as sequenced in a study of cytomegalovirus exposure and HLA in healthy donors. The PCR had 60 Vbeta and 13 Jbeta primers. Libraries were prepared by immunoSEQ multiplex PCR; TCRdb keeps only in-frame clonotypes and omits some of them. The sample consists of over 150,000 clones, about four fifths of them appearing once. The specimen was PBMCs. All receptors come from a man aged 25-45 years in good health and CMV-seropositive.

This chain joins TRBV7-2 and TRBJ2-7; the D gene is possibly TRBD2 (6 bases). Looked up from germline, CDR1 is SGHTA and CDR2 is FQGNSA. The CDR3 has 13 residues. V was trimmed by 3 bases and J by 5 bases, leaving 11 bases between them. CDR3 amino acids: CASSLGGLHEQYF. CDR3 nucleotides: TGTGCCAGCAGCTTGGGGGGTCTACACGAGCAGTACTTC.

V usage is TRBV9 and J usage is TRBJ2-7; 8 nucleotides match TRBD1. The CDR3 covers 13 residues. V shed 3 bases and J 5 bases; nucleotides not matched to a gene: 4. Germline lookup yields CDR1 SGDLS and CDR2 YYNGEE. CDR3 DNA sequence: TGTGCCAGCAGCGGGACAGGGTACCACGAGCAGTACTTC. Translation: CASSGTGYHEQYF. Supplemented by reference TRBV9 and TRBJ2-7, the full variable domain reads DSGVTQTPKHLITATGQRVTLRCSPRSGDLSVYWYQQSLDQGLQFLIQYYNGEERAKGNILERFSAQQFPDLHSELNLSSLELGDSALYFCASSGTGYHEQYFGPGTRLTVT.

V is TRBV19 and J is TRBJ1-1; 7 bases agree with TRBD1. CDR3 length: 13 residues. CDR1 LNHDA and CDR2 SQIVND come from the germline V gene (reference sequence). The ends lost 3 bases at V and 10 bases at J; junction bases unmatched: 8. The CDR3 DNA is TGTGCCAGTAGTATCCCCCTTGAGGGGGCAGCTTTCTTT. Protein sequence: CASSIPLEGAAFF.

V usage is TRBV5-6 and J usage is TRBJ2-1; 11 bases match TRBD2. The V gene's germline CDR1 is SGHDT and CDR2 YYEEEE. V was pared by 4 bases and J by 4 bases, with 4 bases of the junction left unmatched. The CDR3 totals 15 residues. The CDR3 region is CASSRTSGLYNEQFF. DNA for the CDR3: TGTGCCAGCAGCCGGACTAGCGGGCTATACAATGAGCAGTTCTTC. The full variable domain, in which reference TRBV5-6 and TRBJ2-1 provide the parts outside the CDR3, is DAGVTQSPTHLIKTRGQQVTLRCSPKSGHDTVSWYQQALGQGPQFIFQYYEEEERQRGNFPDRFSGHQFPNYSSELNVNALLLGDSALYLCASSRTSGLYNEQFFGPGTRLTVL.

This chain uses TRBV7-9 with TRBJ1-6; 7 bases fit TRBD1. This CDR3 has 15 amino acids. Trimming cost V 5 bases and J 10 bases; bases outside gene matches: 11. Per germline, CDR1 SEHNR and CDR2 FQNEAQ (reference sequence). CDR3 DNA: TGTGCCAGCAGCGTATTAGGGGGCACGGGGTCACCCCTCCACTTT. It yields the protein CASSVLGGTGSPLHF.

The chain joins TRBV25-1 to TRBJ1-5; D unclear. The germline V gene has CDR1 MGHDK and CDR2 SYGVNS. The CDR3 has 16 residues. The V gene lost 3 bases and the J gene lost 3 bases, with 15 bases spanning the gap. The CDR3 sequence is CASSEARTGDNQPQHF. The CDR3 DNA reads TGTGCCAGCAGTGAGGCAAGGACGGGAGACAATCAGCCCCAGCATTTT.

CDR3 sequence (DNA): TGCGCCAGCAGCCAAGTCGGTGTCGGTGGAGATACGCAGTATTTT. Protein: CASSQVGVGGDTQYF. This sequence joins TRBV4-1 and TRBJ2-3; D ambiguous. Germline CDR1 reads MGHRA; CDR2 reads YSYEKL. The CDR3 contains 15 residues. Trimming removed 1 base at V and 5 bases at J, with 13 bases between.

The chain links TRBV9 to TRBJ2-3, with a weak D call TRBD2 (6 bases). Germline V gene data show CDR1 as SGDLS and CDR2 as YYNGEE. The V gene lost 4 bases and the J gene lost 1 base, with 19 bases spanning the gap. The CDR3 is 17 residues long. CDR3 nucleotide sequence: TGTGCCAGCAGCCCCTTACTAGCCCTAGGGCGCACAGATACGCAGTATTTT. Amino acids: CASSPLLALGRTDTQYF. Using reference TRBV9 and TRBJ2-3 for the parts outside the CDR3, the full variable domain is DSGVTQTPKHLITATGQRVTLRCSPRSGDLSVYWYQQSLDQGLQFLIQYYNGEERAKGNILERFSAQQFPDLHSELNLSSLELGDSALYFCASSPLLALGRTDTQYFGPGTRLTVL.

The chain couples TRBV25-1 to TRBJ2-2; TRBD1 matches 8 bases. The CDR3 runs to 16 residues. From germline, CDR1 is MGHDK and CDR2 SYGVNS. After removal of 2 bases from V and 0 bases from J, the junction contained 2 bases not matched to a gene. The CDR3 nucleotides are TGTGCCAGCAGTGAAGTGGGACAGGCGAACACCGGGGAGCTGTTTTTT. Its translation is CASSEVGQANTGELFF.

The genes are TRBV28 and TRBJ1-1; perhaps TRBD1 as D (6 bases). This CDR3 has 13 amino acids. The germline V and J ends were trimmed by 7 bases and 3 bases, with 12 bases remaining between them. Germline CDR1 is MDHEN and CDR2 is SYDVKM. The CDR3 nucleotides read TGTGCCAGCAAGAGGGGGGGGGACACTGAAGCTTTCTTT. Protein sequence: CASKRGGDTEAFF.